Listed below are T cell receptor beta chains from one sample, sequenced in a study of Graves' ophthalmopathy and Graves' hyperthyroidism. TCRdb processed the multiplex PCR reads anew with MiXCR; each CDR3 protein has one entry. The table records hundreds of thousands of distinct CDR3 sequences, approximately 15% of them present only once. The sample taken for sequencing was blood. Every receptor here comes from a woman in her 30s with Graves' ophthalmopathy. CDR3s include the opening cysteine and the closing phenylalanine or tryptophan. A D gene is named only where the DNA matches it firmly.

d_gene: -
j_gene: TRBJ2-7
v_gene: TRBV12-3/TRBV12-4
CDR3aa: CASSSGGRGEQYF

d_gene: -
j_gene: TRBJ2-5
v_gene: TRBV10-3
CDR3aa: CAISGGSSFQETQYF

d_gene: -
j_gene: TRBJ1-5
v_gene: TRBV27
CDR3aa: CASSLSGGIGQPQHF

d_gene: TRBD1
j_gene: TRBJ1-1
v_gene: TRBV12-3/TRBV12-4
CDR3aa: CASSPGGRGLTEAFF

d_gene: -
j_gene: TRBJ1-1
v_gene: TRBV19
CDR3aa: CASSIGGGQFAEAFF

d_gene: -
j_gene: TRBJ1-2
v_gene: TRBV24-1
CDR3aa: CATSDIYGYTF

d_gene: TRBD1
j_gene: TRBJ1-5
v_gene: TRBV30
CDR3aa: CAWSAGTGDHQPQHF

d_gene: -
j_gene: TRBJ2-2
v_gene: TRBV7-2
CDR3aa: CASSKRTPGPSGGSGELFF

d_gene: -
j_gene: TRBJ1-1
v_gene: TRBV3-1
CDR3aa: CASHGELNTEAFF

d_gene: -
j_gene: TRBJ1-5
v_gene: TRBV6-5
CDR3aa: CASSYSGSVEPQHF

d_gene: -
j_gene: TRBJ2-5
v_gene: TRBV7-2
CDR3aa: CASSLVGALSETQYF

d_gene: -
j_gene: TRBJ1-2
v_gene: TRBV28
CDR3aa: CASQRGQANYGYTF

d_gene: -
j_gene: TRBJ1-1
v_gene: TRBV20-1
CDR3aa: CSAFQGREAFF

d_gene: -
j_gene: TRBJ2-7
v_gene: TRBV9
CDR3aa: CASSVGRSPYEQYF